This TCR beta chain was recovered during a study of cytomegalovirus exposure and HLA in healthy donors. Of note for this clone: Its antigen remains unidentified.

The study's findings and limits: The productive fraction for most TCR beta V segments was about 90% or about 30% in an earlier analysis.

This PCR relied on a set of 60 Vbeta primers and 13 Jbeta primers. The assay was immunoSEQ multiplex PCR, and TCRdb's table has in-frame clones only and misses some. The table has 95,000 to 110,000 clones, roughly a tenth seen once. V lost 4 bases, J lost 8 bases, and 15 bases lay in between. This CDR3 region has 14 residues. CDR1 is SGHNT, CDR2 YENEEA, per germline. The chain carries TRBV11-3 and TRBJ2-4; no clear D. The receptor comes from a man aged 35 to 55 in good health and CMV-seropositive. Sequenced input: PBMCs. The CDR3 region is CASSSLLAKDIQYF. For the CDR3, the DNA is TGTGCCAGCAGCTCGCTTTTAGCCAAGGACATTCAGTACTTC.